Listed below are T cell receptor beta chains from one sample, sequenced in a study of blood T cell repertoires in COVID-19. Here immunoSEQ multiplex PCR was the method, and the copy in TCRdb shows in-frame clones only, minus some. The table shows some 200,000 clones, with roughly 90% occurring only once. What was sequenced was peripheral blood. The receptors come from a woman aged 40-49 years with acute or convalescent COVID-19. Both conserved end residues are part of each CDR3. Fields, in order: V gene, J gene, D gene, clone size, CDR3 protein, CDR3 DNA. A D gene is named only where the DNA matches it firmly. Clone size, where shown, is once, few, many, or a class for clones that have expanded.

v_gene: TRBV6-6; j_gene: TRBJ2-5; d_gene: .; abundance: .; CDR3aa: CASRRDQETQYF; CDR3nt: TGTGCCAGCAGGAGGGACCAAGAGACCCAGTACTTC
v_gene: TRBV19; j_gene: TRBJ2-6; d_gene: .; abundance: .; CDR3aa: CASSSGVVSGANVLTF; CDR3nt: TGTGCCAGTAGTTCCGGGGTGGTCTCTGGGGCCAACGTCCTGACTTTC
v_gene: TRBV7-8; j_gene: TRBJ2-1; d_gene: TRBD1; abundance: .; CDR3aa: CASSGRQGGYNEQFF; CDR3nt: TGTGCCAGCAGCGGACGACAGGGGGGATACAATGAGCAGTTCTTC
v_gene: TRBV7-9; j_gene: TRBJ2-3; d_gene: TRBD1; abundance: .; CDR3aa: CASSASRDRGRLTDTQYF; CDR3nt: TGTGCCAGCAGCGCCAGCCGGGACAGGGGGCGCTTAACAGATACGCAGTATTTT
v_gene: TRBV2; j_gene: TRBJ1-1; d_gene: .; abundance: .; CDR3aa: CASRASGDVGNTEAFF; CDR3nt: TGTGCCAGCAGGGCCTCCGGGGATGTAGGGAACACTGAAGCTTTCTTT
v_gene: TRBV6-5; j_gene: TRBJ1-5; d_gene: .; abundance: .; CDR3aa: CASSYQYSNQPQHF; CDR3nt: TGTGCCAGCAGTTACCAGTATAGCAATCAGCCCCAGCATTTT
v_gene: TRBV25-1; j_gene: TRBJ2-3; d_gene: .; abundance: once; CDR3aa: CASSDPRGARLDTQYF; CDR3nt: TGTGCCAGCAGTGACCCCCGGGGGGCGCGACTAGATACGCAGTATTTT
v_gene: TRBV6-1; j_gene: TRBJ1-2; d_gene: .; abundance: .; CDR3aa: CASSDPGILPDGYTF; CDR3nt: TGTGCCAGCAGTGACCCGGGAATTTTACCGGATGGCTACACCTTC
v_gene: TRBV18; j_gene: TRBJ2-2; d_gene: TRBD1; abundance: few; CDR3aa: CASSPLRQGAGGELFF; CDR3nt: TGTGCCAGCTCACCACTGCGACAGGGGGCAGGCGGGGAGCTGTTTTTT
v_gene: TRBV19; j_gene: TRBJ1-2; d_gene: TRBD1; abundance: .; CDR3aa: CASSIGQASSNYGYTF; CDR3nt: TGTGCCAGTAGTATTGGACAGGCAAGCTCTAACTATGGCTACACCTTC
v_gene: TRBV3-1/TRBV3-2; j_gene: TRBJ2-1; d_gene: .; abundance: .; CDR3aa: CASSPESPAGSTYNEQFF; CDR3nt: TGTGCCAGCAGCCCCGAGTCCCCGGCAGGTTCAACCTACAATGAGCAGTTCTTC
v_gene: TRBV12-3/TRBV12-4; j_gene: TRBJ1-1; d_gene: .; abundance: .; CDR3aa: CASSPLTYTEAFF; CDR3nt: TGTGCCAGCAGTCCCCTTACATACACTGAAGCTTTCTTT
v_gene: TRBV15; j_gene: TRBJ2-1; d_gene: TRBD2; abundance: .; CDR3aa: CATSLLANNEQFF; CDR3nt: TGTGCCACCTCCCTACTAGCGAACAATGAGCAGTTCTTC
v_gene: TRBV19; j_gene: TRBJ2-1; d_gene: TRBD2; abundance: .; CDR3aa: CASTFLAGGSNEQFF; CDR3nt: TGTGCCAGTACCTTTCTAGCGGGGGGTTCCAATGAGCAGTTCTTC
v_gene: TRBV7-6; j_gene: TRBJ2-1; d_gene: TRBD2; abundance: .; CDR3aa: CASSSSGGAFNEQFF; CDR3nt: TGTGCCAGCAGCTCTAGCGGGGGGGCGTTCAATGAGCAGTTCTTC
v_gene: TRBV5-6; j_gene: TRBJ2-2; d_gene: TRBD2; abundance: .; CDR3aa: CASSWTSGGATGELFF; CDR3nt: TGTGCCAGCAGCTGGACTAGCGGGGGAGCTACCGGGGAGCTGTTTTTT
v_gene: TRBV6-6; j_gene: TRBJ1-1; d_gene: .; abundance: .; CDR3aa: CASSYGGVGNTEAFF; CDR3nt: TGTGCCAGCAGTTACGGCGGGGTAGGGAACACTGAAGCTTTCTTT
v_gene: TRBV6-5; j_gene: TRBJ1-2; d_gene: TRBD1; abundance: .; CDR3aa: CASSKRQGIYGYTF; CDR3nt: TGTGCCAGCAGTAAGAGACAGGGCATCTATGGCTACACCTTC
v_gene: TRBV5-4; j_gene: TRBJ2-5; d_gene: .; abundance: .; CDR3aa: CASSFRGRGKETQYF; CDR3nt: TGTGCCAGCAGCTTCCGGGGGAGAGGAAAAGAGACCCAGTACTTC
v_gene: TRBV28; j_gene: TRBJ1-1; d_gene: .; abundance: .; CDR3aa: CASSLEGGKEAFF; CDR3nt: TGTGCCAGCAGTTTGGAAGGGGGAAAAGAAGCTTTCTTT
v_gene: TRBV10-3; j_gene: TRBJ2-2; d_gene: .; abundance: .; CDR3aa: CAIAKTNTGELFF; CDR3nt: TGTGCCATCGCTAAGACGAACACCGGGGAGCTGTTTTTT
v_gene: TRBV7-9; j_gene: TRBJ2-2; d_gene: TRBD2; abundance: .; CDR3aa: CASSPGLADTGELFF; CDR3nt: TGTGCCAGCAGCCCGGGACTAGCAGACACCGGGGAGCTGTTTTTT
v_gene: TRBV6-6; j_gene: TRBJ1-5; d_gene: TRBD1; abundance: once; CDR3aa: CASSRRGQGNNQPQHF; CDR3nt: TGTGCCAGCAGCCGGCGGGGACAGGGGAACAATCAGCCCCAGCATTTT
v_gene: TRBV7-9; j_gene: TRBJ1-2; d_gene: .; abundance: .; CDR3aa: CASSNGVAGQANYGYTF; CDR3nt: TGTGCCAGCAGCAACGGGGTAGCGGGGCAAGCTAACTATGGCTACACCTTC
v_gene: TRBV11-2; j_gene: TRBJ1-2; d_gene: TRBD1; abundance: .; CDR3aa: CASSLGDRSNGYTF; CDR3nt: TGTGCCAGCAGCTTAGGGGACAGGTCAAATGGCTACACCTTC
v_gene: TRBV10-2; j_gene: TRBJ1-5; d_gene: TRBD1; abundance: .; CDR3aa: CASSESGDRGSGQPQHF; CDR3nt: TGCGCCAGCAGTGAGTCAGGGGACAGAGGGTCGGGTCAGCCCCAGCATTTT
v_gene: TRBV3-1/TRBV3-2; j_gene: TRBJ2-5; d_gene: TRBD2; abundance: .; CDR3aa: CASSQGLAGGTETQYF; CDR3nt: TGTGCCAGCAGCCAAGGACTAGCGGGGGGAACAGAGACCCAGTACTTC
v_gene: TRBV18; j_gene: TRBJ2-5; d_gene: .; abundance: .; CDR3aa: CASSLQREETQYF; CDR3nt: TGTGCCAGCTCACTCCAGCGAGAAGAGACCCAGTACTTC
v_gene: TRBV19; j_gene: TRBJ1-5; d_gene: .; abundance: .; CDR3aa: CASSIPTGQLTNQPQHF; CDR3nt: TGTGCCAGTAGTATCCCGACAGGACAGCTTACCAATCAGCCCCAGCATTTT
v_gene: TRBV27; j_gene: TRBJ2-3; d_gene: .; abundance: .; CDR3aa: CASSLGALGNTDTQYF; CDR3nt: TGTGCCAGCAGTTTAGGGGCCTTGGGGAACACAGATACGCAGTATTTT
v_gene: TRBV24-1; j_gene: TRBJ1-2; d_gene: TRBD1; abundance: .; CDR3aa: CATSDRRTGSYGYTF; CDR3nt: TGTGCCACCAGTGATCGACGGACAGGGAGCTATGGCTACACCTTC
v_gene: TRBV11-3; j_gene: TRBJ2-4; d_gene: .; abundance: .; CDR3aa: CASSLDRGNIQYF; CDR3nt: TGTGCCAGCAGCTTAGATCGGGGAAACATTCAGTACTTC
v_gene: TRBV9; j_gene: TRBJ2-3; d_gene: TRBD1; abundance: .; CDR3aa: CASSVEGDRGDTQYF; CDR3nt: TGTGCCAGCAGCGTAGAGGGCGACAGGGGAGATACGCAGTATTTT
v_gene: TRBV4-2; j_gene: TRBJ1-5; d_gene: .; abundance: few; CDR3aa: CASSRAGDSNQPQHF; CDR3nt: TGTGCCAGCAGCCGGGCGGGAGACAGTAATCAGCCCCAGCATTTT